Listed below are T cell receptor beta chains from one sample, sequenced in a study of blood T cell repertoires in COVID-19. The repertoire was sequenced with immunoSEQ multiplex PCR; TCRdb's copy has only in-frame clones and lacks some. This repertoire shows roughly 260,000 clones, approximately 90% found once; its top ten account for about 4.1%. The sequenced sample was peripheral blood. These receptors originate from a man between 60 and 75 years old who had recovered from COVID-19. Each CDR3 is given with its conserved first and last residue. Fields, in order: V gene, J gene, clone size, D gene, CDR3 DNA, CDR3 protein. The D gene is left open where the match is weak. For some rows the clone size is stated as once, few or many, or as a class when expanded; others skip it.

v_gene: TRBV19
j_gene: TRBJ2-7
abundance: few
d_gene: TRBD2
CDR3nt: TGTGCCAGAGGGATGACTAGCGGGGTCCTTAGTAGCGAGCAGTACTTC
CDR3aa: CARGMTSGVLSSEQYF

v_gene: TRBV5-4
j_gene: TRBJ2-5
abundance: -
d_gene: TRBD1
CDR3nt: TGTGCCAGCAGCTCACCACCCCACAACAGGGGTCAAGAGACCCAGTACTTC
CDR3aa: CASSSPPHNRGQETQYF

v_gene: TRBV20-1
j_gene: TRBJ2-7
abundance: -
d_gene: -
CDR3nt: TGCAGTGCTAGTACCCAGGCTGACTCCTACGAGCAGTACTTC
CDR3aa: CSASTQADSYEQYF

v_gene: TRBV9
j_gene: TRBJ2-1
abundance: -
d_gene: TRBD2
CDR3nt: TGTGCCAGCACCGCGGGGGGTACCTACAATGAGCAGTTCTTC
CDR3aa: CASTAGGTYNEQFF

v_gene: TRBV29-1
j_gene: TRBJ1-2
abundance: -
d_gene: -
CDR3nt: TGCAGCGTTGAAGAGGCGGTATATAACTATGGCTACACCTTC
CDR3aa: CSVEEAVYNYGYTF

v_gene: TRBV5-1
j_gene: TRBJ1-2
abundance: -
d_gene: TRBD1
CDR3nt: TGCGCCAGCAGCTTGACAGGGGGCTATTATGGCTACACCTTC
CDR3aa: CASSLTGGYYGYTF

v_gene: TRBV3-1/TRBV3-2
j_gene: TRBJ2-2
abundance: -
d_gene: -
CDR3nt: TGTGCCAGCAGCCAAGACGAGGCTCGGAAGCTGTTTTTT
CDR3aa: CASSQDEARKLFF

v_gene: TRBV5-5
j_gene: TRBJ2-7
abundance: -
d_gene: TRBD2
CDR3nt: TGTGCCAGCAGCGTCGGACCGGGGGGTCCCTACGAGCAGTACTTC
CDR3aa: CASSVGPGGPYEQYF

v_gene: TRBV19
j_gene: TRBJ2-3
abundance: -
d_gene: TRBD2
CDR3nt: TGTGCCAGTACTCATGGTGGCGGGGGGAGCACAGATACGCAGTATTTT
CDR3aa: CASTHGGGGSTDTQYF

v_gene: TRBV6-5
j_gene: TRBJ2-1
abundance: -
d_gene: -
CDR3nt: TGTGCCAGCAGTTACTCGTCGCAGGGATCCTACAATGAGCAGTTCTTC
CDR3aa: CASSYSSQGSYNEQFF

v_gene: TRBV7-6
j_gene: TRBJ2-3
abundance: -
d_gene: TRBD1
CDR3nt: TGTGCCAGCAGCTTAGTAGGGGGCCTCGCCACAGATACGCAGTATTTT
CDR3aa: CASSLVGGLATDTQYF

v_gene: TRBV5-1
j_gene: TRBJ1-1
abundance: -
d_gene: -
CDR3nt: TGCGCCAGCAGCTTGGCCGGGCAGGCAGGGGCTTTCTTT
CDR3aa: CASSLAGQAGAFF

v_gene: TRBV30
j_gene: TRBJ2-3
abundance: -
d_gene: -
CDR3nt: TGTGCCTTCCGACAGATACTAATGACAGATACGCAGTATTTT
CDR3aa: CAFRQILMTDTQYF

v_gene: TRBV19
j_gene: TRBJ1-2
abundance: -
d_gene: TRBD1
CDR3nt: TGTGCCAGTAGTAAACAGGGGGCTAGGGAGCGCTACACCTTC
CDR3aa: CASSKQGARERYTF

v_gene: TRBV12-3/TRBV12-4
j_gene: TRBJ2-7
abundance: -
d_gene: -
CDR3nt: TGTGCCAGCAGTTTAGTACTGCCCTACGAGCAGTACTTC
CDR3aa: CASSLVLPYEQYF

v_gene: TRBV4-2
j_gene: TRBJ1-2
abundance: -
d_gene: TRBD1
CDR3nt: TGTGCCAGCAGCCAAGCGACAGGGCCTTACTATGGCTACACCTTC
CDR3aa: CASSQATGPYYGYTF

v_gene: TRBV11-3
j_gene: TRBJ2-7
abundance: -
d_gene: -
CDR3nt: TGTGCCAGCAGCTTACGGGGGAAAAGCTACGAGCAGTACTTC
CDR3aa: CASSLRGKSYEQYF

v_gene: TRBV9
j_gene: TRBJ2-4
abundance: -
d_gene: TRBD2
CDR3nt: TGTGCCAGCAGCGTGCAAGCGGGGCGAGGGAACATTCAGTACTTC
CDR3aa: CASSVQAGRGNIQYF

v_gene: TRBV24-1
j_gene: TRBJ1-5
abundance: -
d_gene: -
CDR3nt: TGTGCCACCAGTGGTATGAGGGCCGGGCAGCCCCAGCATTTT
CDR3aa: CATSGMRAGQPQHF

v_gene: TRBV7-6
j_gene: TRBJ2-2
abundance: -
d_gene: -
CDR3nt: TGTGCCAGCAGCTTAGAACAGGCCTTTAACACCGGGGAGCTGTTTTTT
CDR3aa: CASSLEQAFNTGELFF

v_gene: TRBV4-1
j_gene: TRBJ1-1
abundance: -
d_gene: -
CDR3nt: TGCGCCAGCAGCCAAGATGGGGCGGGGGACACTGAAGCTTTCTTT
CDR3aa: CASSQDGAGDTEAFF

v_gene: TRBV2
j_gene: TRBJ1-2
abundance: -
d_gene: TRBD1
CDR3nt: TGTGCCAGCAGGGGGACAGGGGTTACATATGGCTACACCTTC
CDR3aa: CASRGTGVTYGYTF

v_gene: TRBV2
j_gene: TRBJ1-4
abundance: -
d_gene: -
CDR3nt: TGTGCCAGCAGACCCCTCAGGGGATCCGGTTTCTCTGAAAAACTGTTTTTT
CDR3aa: CASRPLRGSGFSEKLFF

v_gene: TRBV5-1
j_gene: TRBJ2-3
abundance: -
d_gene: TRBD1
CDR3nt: TGCGCCAGCAGCGGAACTACCGGGACAGCGGAGGATACGCAGTATTTT
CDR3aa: CASSGTTGTAEDTQYF

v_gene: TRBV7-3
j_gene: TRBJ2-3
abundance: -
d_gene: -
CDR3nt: TGTGCCAGCAGCTTTAATAGCCTCGGCACAGATACGCAGTATTTT
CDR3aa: CASSFNSLGTDTQYF

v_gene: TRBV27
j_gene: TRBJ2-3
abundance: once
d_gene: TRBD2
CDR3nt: TGTGCCAGCAGTCCCCTCCCGGGACTAGCGGGGGGGCCCGATACGCAGTATTTT
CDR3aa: CASSPLPGLAGGPDTQYF

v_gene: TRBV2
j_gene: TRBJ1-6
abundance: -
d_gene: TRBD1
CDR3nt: TGTGCCAGCAGCGCCGGGACAGATAATTCACCCCTCCACTTT
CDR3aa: CASSAGTDNSPLHF

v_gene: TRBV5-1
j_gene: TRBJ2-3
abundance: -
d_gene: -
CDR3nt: TGCGCCAGCAGCTTGGTGCTGCTAACAGATACGCAGTATTTT
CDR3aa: CASSLVLLTDTQYF

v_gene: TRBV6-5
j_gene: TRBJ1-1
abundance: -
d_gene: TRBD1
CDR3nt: TGTGCCAGCAGCCTGGGGGACAGGCGGCCTGGAGCTTTCTTT
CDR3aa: CASSLGDRRPGAFF

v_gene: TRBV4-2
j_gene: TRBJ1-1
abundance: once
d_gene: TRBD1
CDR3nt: TGTGCCAGCAGCCTTACCTGGACAGGGTTCTCTGAAGCTTTCTTT
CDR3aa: CASSLTWTGFSEAFF

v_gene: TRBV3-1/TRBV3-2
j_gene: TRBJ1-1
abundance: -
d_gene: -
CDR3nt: TGTGCCAGCAGCCAAGGCGGCACGGAAGGGGGAAGAGCTTTCTTT
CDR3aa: CASSQGGTEGGRAFF

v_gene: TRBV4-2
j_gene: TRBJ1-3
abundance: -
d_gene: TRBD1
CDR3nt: TGTGCCAACAGCCAAGAACAGGGGGCTGGAAACACCATATATTTT
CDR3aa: CANSQEQGAGNTIYF

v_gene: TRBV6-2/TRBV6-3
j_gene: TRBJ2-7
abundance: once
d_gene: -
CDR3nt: TGTGCCAGCAGTTACTCGTCAGGGAAAGGCAACGAGCAGTACTTC
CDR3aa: CASSYSSGKGNEQYF

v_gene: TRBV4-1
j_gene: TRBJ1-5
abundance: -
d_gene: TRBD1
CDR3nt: TGCGCCAGCAGCCGCAATGCACAGGGGGCGGATCAGCCCCAGCATTTT
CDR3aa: CASSRNAQGADQPQHF

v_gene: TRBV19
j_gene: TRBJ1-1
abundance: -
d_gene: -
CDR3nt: TGTGCCAGCAACTCTTGGGCGAACACTGAAGCTTTCTTT
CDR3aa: CASNSWANTEAFF

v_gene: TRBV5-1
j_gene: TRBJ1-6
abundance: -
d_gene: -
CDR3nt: TGCGCCAGCAGCTTGGGTACAGGGTTTTCTTCACCCCTCCACTTT
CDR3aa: CASSLGTGFSSPLHF

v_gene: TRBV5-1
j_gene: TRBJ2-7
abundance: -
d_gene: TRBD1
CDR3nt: TGCGCCAGCAGCTTGGCCCCGCCAGGGGGCTCCTACGAGCAGTACTTC
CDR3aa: CASSLAPPGGSYEQYF

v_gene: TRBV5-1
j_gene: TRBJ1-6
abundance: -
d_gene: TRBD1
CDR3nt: TGCGCCAGCAGCTTCGAGGAAGCCTCCGGGACAGGGGCTTCACCCCTCCACTTT
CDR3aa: CASSFEEASGTGASPLHF

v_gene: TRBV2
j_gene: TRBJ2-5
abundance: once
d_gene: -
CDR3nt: TGTGCCAGCAACTACGAACAAGAGACCCAGTACTTC
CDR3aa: CASNYEQETQYF

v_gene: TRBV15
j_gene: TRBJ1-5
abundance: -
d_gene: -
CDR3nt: TGTGCCACCAGCAGAGGCCGCGGGTCCGGTCAGCCCCAGCATTTT
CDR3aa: CATSRGRGSGQPQHF

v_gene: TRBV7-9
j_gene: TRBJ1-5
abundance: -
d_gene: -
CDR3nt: TGTGCCAGCAGCTTAGGTGAGCAGCCCCAGCATTTT
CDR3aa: CASSLGEQPQHF

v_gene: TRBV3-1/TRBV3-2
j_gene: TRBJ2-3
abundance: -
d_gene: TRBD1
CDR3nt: TGTGCCAGCAGCCAAACCGGGACAGGATTCCCAGATACGCAGTATTTT
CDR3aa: CASSQTGTGFPDTQYF

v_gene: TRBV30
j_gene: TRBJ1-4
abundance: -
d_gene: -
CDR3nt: TGTGCCTGGAGTCTGGGCGGGCTGGATGAAAAACTGTTTTTT
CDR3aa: CAWSLGGLDEKLFF

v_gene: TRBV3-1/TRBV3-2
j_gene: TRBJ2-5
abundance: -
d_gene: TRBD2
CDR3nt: TGTGCCAGCAGCCGGACTAGCGGGGGTGTGGAGACCCAGTACTTC
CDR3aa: CASSRTSGGVETQYF

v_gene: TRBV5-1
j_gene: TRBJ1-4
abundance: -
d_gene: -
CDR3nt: TGCGCCAGCAGCTTGGTTTCCTCGTCTAATGAAAAACTGTTTTTT
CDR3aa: CASSLVSSSNEKLFF

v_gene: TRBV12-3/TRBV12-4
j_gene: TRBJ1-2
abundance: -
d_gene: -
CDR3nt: TGTGCCAGCAGTTTAAGACAGAACTATGGCTACACCTTC
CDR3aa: CASSLRQNYGYTF

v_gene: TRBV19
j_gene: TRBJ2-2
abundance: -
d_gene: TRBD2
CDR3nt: TGTGCCAGTAGTCTATATAGCGGGGGGGCCGGCGCTGGCAGGGAGCTGTTTTTT
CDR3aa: CASSLYSGGAGAGRELFF

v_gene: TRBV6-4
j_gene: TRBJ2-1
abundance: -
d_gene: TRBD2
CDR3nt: TGTGCCAGCAGTGACTCTGGGCTAGCGGGGGGGGCCTACAATGAGCAGTTCTTC
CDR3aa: CASSDSGLAGGAYNEQFF

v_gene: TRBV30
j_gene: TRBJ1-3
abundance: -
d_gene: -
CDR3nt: TGTGCCTGGAGAAAGGGGTCCTCTGGAAACACCATATATTTT
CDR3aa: CAWRKGSSGNTIYF

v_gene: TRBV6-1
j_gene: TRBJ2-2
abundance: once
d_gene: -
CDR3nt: TGTGCCAGCAGTGAAAGGGGGAGGGGGACAGGGAACACCGGGGAGCTGTTTTTT
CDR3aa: CASSERGRGTGNTGELFF

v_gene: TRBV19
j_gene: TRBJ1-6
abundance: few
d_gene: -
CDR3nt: TGTGCCAGCGTCGAGTTTACAGGGCGGACACCCCTCCACTTT
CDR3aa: CASVEFTGRTPLHF

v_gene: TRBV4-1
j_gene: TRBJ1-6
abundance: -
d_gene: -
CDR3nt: TGCGCCAGCAGCCAAGTCGCGGACAGCTATAATTCACCCCTCCACTTT
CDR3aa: CASSQVADSYNSPLHF

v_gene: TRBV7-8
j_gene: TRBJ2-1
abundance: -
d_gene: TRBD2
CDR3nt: TGTGCCAGCAGCCGCGGGGGTCGGTCCTACAATGAGCAGTTCTTC
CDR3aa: CASSRGGRSYNEQFF